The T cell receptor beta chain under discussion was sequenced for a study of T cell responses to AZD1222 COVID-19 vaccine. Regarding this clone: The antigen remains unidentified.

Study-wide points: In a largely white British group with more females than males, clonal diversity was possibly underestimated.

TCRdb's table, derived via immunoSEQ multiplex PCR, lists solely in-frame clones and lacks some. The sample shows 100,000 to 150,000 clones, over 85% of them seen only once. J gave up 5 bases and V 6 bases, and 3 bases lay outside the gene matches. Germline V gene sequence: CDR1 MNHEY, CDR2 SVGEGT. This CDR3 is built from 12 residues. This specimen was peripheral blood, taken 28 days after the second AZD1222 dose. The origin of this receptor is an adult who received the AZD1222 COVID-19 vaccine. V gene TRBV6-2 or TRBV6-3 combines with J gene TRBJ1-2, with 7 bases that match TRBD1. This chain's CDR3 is CASSLQGYGYTF. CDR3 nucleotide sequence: TGTGCCAGCAGCCTACAGGGGTATGGCTACACCTTC.